The 31 T cell receptor beta chains reported below all come from one sample, sequenced in a study of OX40 agonist ivuxolimab in advanced cancers. Measured with immunoSEQ multiplex PCR; TCRdb has only the in-frame clones, and not every one. The profile shows more than 70,000 clones, less than 95% of them singletons. Sequencing was performed on CD4+ or CD8+ T cells sorted from blood, taken in a trial of the OX40 agonist ivuxolimab. Receptor source: an adult with an advanced solid tumor such as melanoma, head and neck, liver or kidney cancer.

This chain links TRBV5-1 with TRBJ2-5; 7 nucleotides agree with TRBD1. With 3 bases clipped from V and 2 bases from J, the junction kept 4 bases outside the gene matches. The CDR3 has 14 residues. Germline loops: CDR1 SGHRS, CDR2 YFSETQ. The CDR3 spells CASSSGTVQETQYF. CDR3 bases: TGCGCCAGCAGCTCCGGGACAGTACAAGAGACCCAGTACTTC. The whole variable domain, remainder taken from reference TRBV5-1 and TRBJ2-5, is KAGVTQTPRYLIKTRGQQVTLSCSPISGHRSVSWYQQTPGQGLQFLFEYFSETQRNKGNFPGRFSGRQFSNSRSEMNVSTLELGDSALYLCASSSGTVQETQYFGPGTRLLVL.

The chain links TRBV14 to TRBJ2-2; 10 positions match TRBD2. Germline CDR1 is SGHDN and CDR2 is FVKESK. This CDR3 comprises 18 residues. V trimming: 2 bases; J trimming: 4 bases; junction bases outside the gene matches: 10. The DNA of the CDR3 is TGTGCCAGCAGCCAACACCCCGACTTAGCGGGAGGCACCGGGGAGCTGTTTTTT. Protein sequence: CASSQHPDLAGGTGELFF. Full variable domain (rest looked up from reference TRBV14 and TRBJ2-2): EAGVTQFPSHSVIEKGQTVTLRCDPISGHDNLYWYRRVMGKEIKFLLHFVKESKQDESGMPNNRFLAERTGGTYSTLKVQPAELEDSGVYFCASSQHPDLAGGTGELFFGEGSRLTVL.

The V gene is TRBV19, the J gene TRBJ2-7; TRBD1 aligns across 7 bases. Germline lookup yields CDR1 LNHDA and CDR2 SQIVND (reference sequence). The CDR3 runs to 15 residues. The V and J ends lost 3 bases and 1 base, in that order; junction bases with no gene match: 6. This CDR3 reads CASSIGRGISYEQYF. The CDR3 DNA sequence: TGTGCCAGTAGTATTGGCAGGGGGATTTCCTACGAGCAGTACTTC.

This chain links TRBV7-2 with TRBJ2-7; D ambiguous. The CDR3 has 11 residues. The V and J ends lost 4 bases and 3 bases respectively, with 4 bases between them. The germline V gene has CDR1 SGHTA and CDR2 FQGNSA. The CDR3 region has the DNA TGTGCCAGCAGCTCATACTACGAGCAGTACTTC. This sequence encodes CASSSYYEQYF.

This chain links TRBV28 with TRBJ2-7; possibly TRBD1 for D (6 bases). V was pared by 5 bases and J by 3 bases, with 14 bases between. In germline, CDR1 is MDHEN, CDR2 SYDVKM. This CDR3 spans 14 amino acids. The CDR3 sequence is CASSVGQNLYEQYF. The CDR3 DNA reads TGTGCCAGCAGTGTCGGACAGAACCTCTACGAGCAGTACTTC.

This chain links TRBV15 with TRBJ2-7, with D uncertain. The CDR3 is made up of 15 amino acids. V was cut by 4 bases and J by 0 bases, with 13 bases left in between. Germline assignment: CDR1 LNHNV and CDR2 YYDKDF (reference sequence). For the CDR3, the DNA is TGTGCCACCAGCATCGGAACGGAGTCCTCCTACGAGCAGTACTTC. Its protein is CATSIGTESSYEQYF.

The chain recombines TRBV7-2 with TRBJ2-7; D ambiguous. Germline V gives CDR1 SGHTA, CDR2 FQGNSA. V lost 5 bases, J lost 4 bases, and 6 bases lay in between. The length of the CDR3 is 11 residues. CDR3: CASSVRYEQYF. The CDR3 bases are TGTGCCAGCAGCGTGCGGTACGAGCAGTACTTC.

The rearrangement uses TRBV10-1 and TRBJ1-6; D unclear. The CDR3 consists of 13 residues. Germline CDR1 reads WNHNN; CDR2 reads SYGVQD (reference sequence). Trimming stripped 4 bases from V and 7 bases from J, with 8 bases between. The chain's CDR3 is CASSASQNSPLHF. The CDR3 region has the DNA TGCGCCAGCAGTGCTTCACAGAATTCACCCCTCCACTTT.

The chain joins TRBV4-2 to TRBJ2-2; 11 bases fit TRBD2. Unmatched junction bases numbered 8, after V lost 5 bases and J lost 9 bases. The germline V gene encodes CDR1 LGHNA and CDR2 YNFKEQ. The CDR3 extends over 15 amino acids. In nucleotides, the CDR3 is TGTGCCAGCAGCGAGACTAGCGGGAATTCCAGGGAGCTGTTTTTT. Its protein product is CASSETSGNSRELFF.

This chain uses TRBV18 with TRBJ2-1, with unresolved D. The germline CDR1 and CDR2 sequences are KGHSH and LQKENI. The CDR3 covers 14 residues. Trimming removed 3 bases from V and 5 bases from J, with 11 bases in between. For the CDR3, the DNA is TGTGCCAGCTCACCTTTTGACACCCACAATGAGCAGTTCTTC. Translating it yields CASSPFDTHNEQFF. The full variable domain, in which reference TRBV18 and TRBJ2-1 provide the parts outside the CDR3, is NAGVMQNPRHLVRRRGQEARLRCSPMKGHSHVYWYRQLPEEGLKFMVYLQKENIIDESGMPKERFSAEFPKEGPSILRIQQVVRGDSAAYFCASSPFDTHNEQFFGPGTRLTVL.

The J gene is TRBJ2-7, the V gene TRBV28, with D possibly being TRBD1 (6 bases). CDR1 and CDR2 from the germline V gene are MDHEN and SYDVKM. This CDR3 has 10 residues. Trimming pared 8 bases from V and 7 bases from J, leaving 9 bases between. This CDR3 is CASGGGEQYF. CDR3 bases: TGTGCCAGCGGGGGCGGGGAGCAGTACTTC.

The chain has TRBV5-1 and TRBJ1-2; D may be TRBD1 (5 bases). V gave up 5 bases and J gave up 7 bases, with 15 bases separating them. The CDR3 sequence is 13 residues long. Germline CDR1 reads SGHRS; CDR2 reads YFSETQ. This CDR3 reads CASRKGEEGGYTF. CDR3 coding DNA: TGCGCCAGCAGGAAAGGGGAGGAGGGTGGCTACACCTTC. The full variable domain, its missing parts supplied by reference TRBV5-1 and TRBJ1-2, is KAGVTQTPRYLIKTRGQQVTLSCSPISGHRSVSWYQQTPGQGLQFLFEYFSETQRNKGNFPGRFSGRQFSNSRSEMNVSTLELGDSALYLCASRKGEEGGYTFGSGTRLTVV.

The chain uses TRBV7-2 and TRBJ1-2; D is possibly TRBD1 (5 bases). The CDR3 spans 16 residues. V lost 1 base, J lost 7 bases, and 19 bases lay in between. CDR1 and CDR2 from the germline V gene are SGHTA and FQGNSA. The CDR3 is CASSLGVLGRDFGYTF. CDR3 DNA: TGTGCCAGCAGCTTAGGCGTCTTGGGCAGGGATTTTGGCTACACCTTC.

This chain links TRBV29-1 with TRBJ1-1; TRBD1 is a possible D gene (6 bases). Germline CDR1 SQVTM, CDR2 ANQGSEA. This CDR3 is 12 amino acids long. Trimming took 7 bases from V and 4 from J, leaving 13 bases between them. CDR3 sequence reads: CSATGLGTEAFF. The CDR3 DNA follows: TGCAGCGCCACAGGGCTTGGCACTGAAGCTTTCTTT.

The J gene is TRBJ1-6, the V gene TRBV7-6, with 7 bases fitting TRBD1. Unmatched junction bases numbered 5, after V lost 5 bases and J lost 4 bases. The CDR3 spans 15 residues. Germline lookup yields CDR1 SGHVS and CDR2 FNYEAQ. CDR3 bases: TGTGCCAGCAGCCCCGGGACAGCATATAATTCACCCCTCCACTTT. Translating it yields CASSPGTAYNSPLHF.

This CDR3 reads CASSSPGQRDRGYTF. The CDR3 bases are TGTGCCAGCAGTTCACCGGGACAAAGGGATCGTGGCTACACCTTC. V is TRBV28 and J is TRBJ1-2; weak D call: TRBD1 (6 bases). The V end was cut by 4 bases, the J end by 7 bases, with 19 bases between. Per the germline V gene, CDR1 is MDHEN and CDR2 is SYDVKM. The CDR3 covers 15 residues.

The chain links TRBV28 to TRBJ2-2, with D possibly being TRBD2 (6 bases). CDR3 length: 19 residues. The germline gives CDR1 MDHEN, CDR2 SYDVKM. Trimming removed 6 bases from V and 1 base from J, with 24 bases in between. The CDR3 DNA is TGTGCCAGCAGCCTCCACCCAGCTCTTGCGGGACGGAACACCGGGGAGCTGTTTTTT. The encoded protein is CASSLHPALAGRNTGELFF.

This clone was seen a single time. This chain connects TRBV2 to TRBJ1-1; D gene ambiguous. The length of the CDR3 is 14 residues. Germline V gene sequence: CDR1 SNHLY, CDR2 FYNNEI. The V end was cut by 1 base, the J end by 1 base, with 7 bases between. The CDR3 nucleotides are TGTGCCAGCAGTGAAGGCACGAGGAACACTGAAGCTTTCTTT. This sequence encodes CASSEGTRNTEAFF.

V usage is TRBV5-1 and J usage is TRBJ2-3; D not resolved. V was clipped by 1 base and J by 0 bases, with 3 bases between them. The germline CDR1 and CDR2 sequences are SGHRS and YFSETQ. The CDR3 runs 13 residues. The chain's CDR3 is CASSLRSTDTQYF. The CDR3 DNA follows: TGCGCCAGCAGCTTGAGGAGCACAGATACGCAGTATTTT.

This chain uses TRBV9 with TRBJ2-7, with D unresolved. With 7 bases removed from V and 3 bases from J, the gap between germline ends came to 11 bases. Germline lookup yields CDR1 SGDLS and CDR2 YYNGEE. The CDR3 runs to 12 residues. The CDR3 DNA is TGTGCCAGCGGAGCGCCTCGCTACGAGCAGTACTTC. Translating it yields CASGAPRYEQYF.

The chain uses TRBV28 and TRBJ1-1; TRBD1 might be the D (5 bases). Trimming cost V 3 bases and J 5 bases, with 13 bases left between them. CDR3 length: 14 residues. Germline-derived CDR1 and CDR2 are MDHEN and SYDVKM. CDR3 amino acids: CASSFPRGWTEAFF. CDR3 in DNA: TGTGCCAGCAGTTTCCCTAGGGGATGGACTGAAGCTTTCTTT.

The CDR3 sequence is CASSIQGQVTDTQYF. Written as DNA, the CDR3 is TGTGCCAGTAGTATCCAGGGCCAGGTCACAGATACGCAGTATTTT. The chain joins TRBV19 to TRBJ2-3, with a possible D match to TRBD1 (5 bases). This CDR3 comprises 15 residues. Germline V lookup: CDR1 LNHDA, CDR2 SQIVND (reference sequence). Trimming removed 3 bases at V and 2 bases at J, with 12 bases between.

This clone showed up just once. The chain couples TRBV28 to TRBJ2-7; D is ambiguous. CDR3 size: 18 residues. The germline V and J ends were trimmed by 6 bases and 2 bases, with 26 bases remaining between them. Germline loops: CDR1 MDHEN, CDR2 SYDVKM. The CDR3 here is CASRSPPGSGPSPYEQYF. CDR3 sequence (DNA): TGTGCCAGCAGGTCTCCCCCAGGATCAGGCCCATCTCCCTACGAGCAGTACTTC.

J is TRBJ1-5 and V is TRBV29-1; 7 nucleotides align to TRBD1. The CDR3 totals 16 residues. CDR1 SQVTM and CDR2 ANQGSEA come from the germline V gene. Unmatched junction bases numbered 10, after V lost 4 bases and J lost 1 base. The CDR3 reads CSVVLGQRLSNQPQHF. For the CDR3, the DNA is TGCAGCGTTGTACTGGGACAGCGTTTAAGCAATCAGCCCCAGCATTTT.

V is TRBV4-2 and J is TRBJ2-1; 15 nucleotides line up with TRBD2. The CDR3 covers 18 residues. Germline CDR1 LGHNA, CDR2 YNFKEQ. With V trimmed by 4 bases and J by 9 bases, 13 bases remained unmatched. CDR3 bases: TGTGCCAGCAGCCCCGGGACTAGCGGGAGGTATGCCCACGGTGAGCAGTTCTTC. As protein: CASSPGTSGRYAHGEQFF.

The chain is built from TRBV28 and TRBJ2-7; perhaps TRBD1 as D (5 bases). Germline-derived CDR1 and CDR2 are MDHEN and SYDVKM. The CDR3 is 17 amino acids. V lost 7 bases and J 0 bases, leaving 22 bases between the germline ends. CDR3 nucleotides: TGTGCCAGCACCACCCCTCGTGTGCCAGGGCCCTCCTACGAGCAGTACTTC. It encodes CASTTPRVPGPSYEQYF.

The chain recombines TRBV19 with TRBJ2-7, with TRBD1 matching 9 bases. CDR1 and CDR2 from the germline V gene are LNHDA and SQIVND (reference sequence). This CDR3 region has 14 residues. The V segment lost 5 bases and the J segment 1 base; nucleotides outside the gene matches: 3. CDR3 sequence (DNA): TGTGCCAGTAGTGTCGGACAGGGGTCCTACGAGCAGTACTTC. Residues: CASSVGQGSYEQYF.

This clone showed up just once. This chain uses TRBV5-1 with TRBJ1-3; a weak D match, TRBD1 (6 bases). This CDR3 is 16 amino acids long. Germline V gene sequence: CDR1 SGHRS, CDR2 YFSETQ. Trimming left V 0 bases short and J 0 bases short, with 10 bases between. The CDR3 is CASSLEGGGSGNTIYF. The CDR3 DNA sequence: TGCGCCAGCAGCTTGGAAGGAGGGGGCTCTGGAAACACCATATATTTT.

The chain has TRBV7-2 and TRBJ2-3, with 7 bases identical to TRBD1. This CDR3 is 15 amino acids long. Germline assignment: CDR1 SGHTA and CDR2 FQGNSA. Germline trimming cut 6 bases from V and 1 base from J; bases unmatched to any gene: 7. The CDR3 region has the DNA TGTGCCAGCAGGCGCACAGGGGCTGGCACAGATACGCAGTATTTT. Translating gives CASRRTGAGTDTQYF. Combining the CDR3 with reference TRBV7-2 and TRBJ2-3 gives the whole variable domain GAGVSQSPSNKVTEKGKDVELRCDPISGHTALYWYRQSLGQGLEFLIYFQGNSAPDKSGLPSDRFSAERTGGSVSTLTIQRTQQEDSAVYLCASRRTGAGTDTQYFGPGTRLTVL.

This chain links TRBV19 with TRBJ1-5, with unresolved D. This CDR3 is built from 15 residues. V was trimmed by 6 bases and J by 7 bases, leaving 19 bases between them. Germline V CDR1 and CDR2: LNHDA, SQIVND (reference sequence). The CDR3 region has the DNA TGTGCCAGTAGCAACGGGCGGACTTTAGGGCAGCCCCAGCATTTT. Translation: CASSNGRTLGQPQHF. The complete variable domain, with remaining parts taken from reference TRBV19 and TRBJ1-5, reads DGGITQSPKYLFRKEGQNVTLSCEQNLNHDAMYWYRQDPGQGLRLIYYSQIVNDFQKGDIAEGYSVSREKKESFPLTVTSAQKNPTAFYLCASSNGRTLGQPQHFGDGTRLSIL.

The genes are TRBV12-2 and TRBJ1-3. TRBV12-2 corresponds to a pseudogene. The CDR3 loop spans 13 amino acids. The CDR3 bases are TGTGCAAGTGCACCATACTCTGGAAACACCATATATTTT. Translated, it gives CASAPYSGNTIYF.